These 30 T cell receptor beta chains came from one sample sequenced in a study of CD8+ T cells in alopecia areata. Reverse transcribed after extraction, RNA yielded cDNA as the sequencing template. Libraries were prepared by immunoSEQ multiplex PCR; TCRdb keeps only in-frame clonotypes and omits some of them. This sample has about 190,000 clones, with 50% to 60% found just once. This sample's treatment: oral pan-JAK inhibitor, 5-10 mg twice daily. The specimen was CD4+ T cells sorted from blood, collected at week 4, from a patient treated with tofacitinib. All receptors derive from a human donor with alopecia areata.

The chain couples TRBV15 to TRBJ2-3, with 7 bases identical to TRBD2. CDR1 LNHNV and CDR2 YYDKDF come from the germline V gene (reference sequence). V trimming: 1 base; J trimming: 4 bases; junction bases outside the gene matches: 5. The CDR3 has 15 residues. CDR3 DNA: TGTGCCACCAGCAGAGTAACGGGAGGTCCAGATACGCAGTATTTT. Amino acids: CATSRVTGGPDTQYF. The full variable domain, completed using reference TRBV15 and TRBJ2-3, is DAMVIQNPRYQVTQFGKPVTLSCSQTLNHNVMYWYQQKSSQAPKLLFHYYDKDFNNEADTPDNFQSRRPNTSFCFLDIRSPGLGDTAMYLCATSRVTGGPDTQYFGPGTRLTVL.

CDR3 in DNA: TGTGCCAGCAGCTTGGACGGAGTCACAGATACGCAGTATTTT. Residues: CASSLDGVTDTQYF. The V call is TRBV7-8, the J call TRBJ2-3; D gene ambiguous. Germline-derived CDR1 and CDR2 are SGHVS and FQNEAQ. The CDR3 consists of 14 residues. With 3 bases removed from V and 2 bases from J, the gap between germline ends came to 9 bases.

This chain links TRBV23-1 with TRBJ2-2; D is unresolved. TRBV23-1 is an ORF, with its function uncertain. Trimming left V 3 bases short and J 6 bases short, with 14 bases between. The CDR3 sequence is 15 residues long. CDR3 loop: CASSHGQDPPGELFF. In DNA, the CDR3 is TGCGCCAGCAGTCATGGCCAGGACCCCCCCGGGGAGCTGTTTTTT.

The chain has TRBV7-9 and TRBJ1-2, with D possibly matching TRBD1 (6 bases). Between the trimmed V and J ends, which lost 8 bases and 6 bases, there was a span of 19 bases. The CDR3 covers 14 residues. CDR1 and CDR2 from the germline V gene are SEHNR and FQNEAQ (reference sequence). This chain's CDR3 is CASSPGGGFHGYTF. CDR3 coding DNA: TGTGCCAGCTCACCCGGCGGGGGCTTCCATGGCTACACCTTC. Complete variable domain (other parts from reference TRBV7-9 and TRBJ1-2): DTGVSQNPRHKITKRGQNVTFRCDPISEHNRLYWYRQTLGQGPEFLTYFQNEAQLEKSRLLSDRFSAERPKGSFSTLEIQRTEQGDSAMYLCASSPGGGFHGYTFGSGTRLTVV.

The table lists this clone with a few counts. The V and J genes are TRBV29-1 and TRBJ1-2, with no clear D. CDR3 length: 13 amino acids. Per the germline V gene, CDR1 is SQVTM and CDR2 is ANQGSEA. V lost 7 bases to trimming and J lost 4 bases, with 16 bases between them. The CDR3 region is CSAQTDPFYGYTF. DNA for the CDR3: TGCAGCGCCCAGACGGACCCCTTCTATGGCTACACCTTC.

This clone appeared once. The V and J genes are TRBV4-3 and TRBJ2-7, with TRBD1 as a possible D gene (6 bases). Deletions cut 5 bases from V and 1 base from J, with 15 bases between. Germline-derived CDR1 and CDR2 are LGHNA and YSLEER. The length of the CDR3 is 15 residues. The CDR3: CASSTSQGRSYEQYF. The CDR3 bases are TGCGCCAGCAGCACTTCACAGGGCAGGTCCTACGAGCAGTACTTC.

The gene calls are TRBV7-7 and TRBJ2-3; the D gene is possibly TRBD1 (6 bases). Germline CDR1 SSHAT, CDR2 FNYEAQ (reference sequence). This CDR3 region has 16 residues. V was trimmed by 5 bases and J by 2 bases, leaving 17 bases between them. The CDR3 DNA reads TGTGCCAGCAGCCTAGTTGCAGGGGACCTCACAGATACGCAGTATTTT. It specifies CASSLVAGDLTDTQYF.

The chain carries TRBV5-1 and TRBJ2-5; the D call may be TRBD1 or TRBD2 (5 bases each). The CDR3 is 14 amino acids. The V end was cut by 1 base, the J end by 2 bases, with 9 bases between. Germline CDR1 SGHRS, CDR2 YFSETQ. The CDR3 loop is CASSLMGVQETQYF. The CDR3 region has the DNA TGCGCCAGCAGCTTGATGGGGGTTCAAGAGACCCAGTACTTC.

The rearrangement uses TRBV11-2 and TRBJ1-2; D is perhaps TRBD1 (5 bases). Germline V gene lookup returns CDR1 SGHAT and CDR2 FQNNGV. The CDR3 is made up of 12 amino acids. Trimming cost V 5 bases and J 8 bases, with 12 bases left between them. This CDR3 reads CASSQGDWGYTF. The CDR3, as DNA: TGTGCCAGCAGCCAAGGGGACTGGGGCTACACCTTC.

V gene TRBV27 combines with J gene TRBJ2-7; D is perhaps TRBD1 (5 bases). CDR1 is MNHEY, CDR2 SMNVEV, per germline (reference sequence). V lost 10 bases and J 5 bases, leaving 18 bases between the germline ends. This CDR3 is 13 amino acids long. Written as DNA, the CDR3 is TGTGCCACGGGTGGGCAGGGTTCCAACGAGCAGTACTTC. It yields the protein CATGGQGSNEQYF.

The chain has TRBV29-1 and TRBJ2-7; D not certain. Deletions cut 3 bases from V and 3 bases from J, with 9 bases between. The CDR3 covers 12 residues. From germline, CDR1 is SQVTM and CDR2 ANQGSEA. This CDR3 is CSVDYSFYEQYF. CDR3 DNA: TGCAGCGTTGACTATTCCTTCTACGAGCAGTACTTC.

V and J are TRBV29-1 and TRBJ1-2; D not resolved. V lost 4 bases, J lost 6 bases, and 18 bases lay in between. The germline CDR1 and CDR2 sequences are SQVTM and ANQGSEA. CDR3 size: 14 residues. CDR3 bases: TGCAGCGTTGGGAAGCTAACCAATTTGGATGGCTACACCTTC. It specifies CSVGKLTNLDGYTF.

The chain uses TRBV30 and TRBJ2-2; D gene unclear. The length of the CDR3 is 15 residues. The V end lost 6 bases, the J end lost 1 base, and 15 bases lay between the germline ends. The germline CDR1 and CDR2 sequences are GTSNPN and SVGIG (reference sequence). CDR3 in DNA: TGTGCCTGCCCCCCCCGGACGCGGAACACCGGGGAGCTGTTTTTT. This sequence encodes CACPPRTRNTGELFF.

This clone occurred a few times. At one of its ends the junction is not consistent with the germline gene, which may arise from a read error. V is TRBV10-3 and J is TRBJ1-5; D is undetermined. The germline CDR1 and CDR2 sequences are ENHRY and SYGVKD. CDR3 size: 12 residues. DNA of the CDR3: TGTGCCATCAGCGAGTCGCGTCAGCCCCAGCATTTT. Translating it yields CAISESRQPQHF.

In its sample, this clone was seen many times. This chain links TRBV14 with TRBJ2-6, with TRBD2 identical over 11 bases. Germline V gene sequence: CDR1 SGHDN, CDR2 FVKESK. The CDR3 has 18 amino acids. The V segment lost 0 bases and the J segment 2 bases; nucleotides outside the gene matches: 3. CDR3 loop: CASSQDLSGRAGANVLTF. The CDR3 DNA reads TGTGCCAGCAGCCAAGATCTTAGCGGGAGGGCTGGGGCCAACGTCCTGACTTTC.

This chain uses TRBV29-1 with TRBJ2-7; a weak D match, TRBD1 (7 bases). CDR3 size: 14 residues. The ends were cut back, 4 bases at V and 9 bases at J, with 22 bases in the middle. CDR1 SQVTM and CDR2 ANQGSEA come from the germline V gene. CDR3 nucleotide sequence: TGCAGCGTTGCGTTGGCAGGGGGAGGCCGGGGGCAGTACTTC. This gives the protein CSVALAGGGRGQYF.

The J gene is TRBJ2-1, the V gene TRBV25-1; TRBD2 matches at 8 bases. This CDR3 contains 17 residues. The J segment lost 2 bases and the V segment lost 2 bases, leaving 8 bases of the junction unmatched. Germline V gives CDR1 MGHDK, CDR2 SYGVNS. DNA of the CDR3: TGTGCCAGCAGTGAACTTGCGGCGGGAGGAACCTACAATGAGCAGTTCTTC. Its translation: CASSELAAGGTYNEQFF.

The chain joins TRBV29-1 to TRBJ2-7; TRBD1 might be the D (6 bases). The CDR3 sequence is 15 residues long. The germline gives CDR1 SQVTM, CDR2 ANQGSEA. Trimming removed 0 bases from V and 5 bases from J, with 17 bases in between. As DNA, the CDR3 is TGCAGCGTTGAAGAAGGGGGTGTAGGGACCGACGAGCAGTACTTC. This gives the protein CSVEEGGVGTDEQYF.

The gene calls are TRBV30 and TRBJ1-2, with no clear D. The V end was cut by 5 bases, the J end by 6 bases, with 4 bases between. The length of the CDR3 is 9 residues. Germline lookup yields CDR1 GTSNPN and CDR2 SVGIG (reference sequence). CDR3 DNA sequence: TGTGCCTGGGGAAATGGCTACACCTTC. Protein sequence: CAWGNGYTF.

This clone was recorded many times. Other DNA sequences in this sample translate to the same CDR3. The J gene is TRBJ2-5, the V gene TRBV29-1, with no clear D. V was pared by 4 bases and J by 4 bases, with 4 bases between. The germline V gene encodes CDR1 SQVTM and CDR2 ANQGSEA. The CDR3 has 10 residues. This CDR3 reads CSVGRETQYF. In nucleotides, the CDR3 is TGCAGCGTTGGTCGAGAGACCCAGTACTTC.

As for this clone: At the DNA level, this CDR3 is encoded by other sequences in the same sample as well. The chain carries TRBV7-9 and TRBJ2-2; the match to TRBD2 covers 7 bases. Trimming removed 1 base from V and 5 bases from J; junction bases left unmatched: 4. Germline values: CDR1 SEHNR, CDR2 FQNEAQ (reference sequence). This CDR3 contains 15 residues. The CDR3 DNA reads TGTGCCAGCAGCTTAGGCGGGAGAGGTACCGGGGAGCTGTTTTTT. Its protein product is CASSLGGRGTGELFF.

The sample holds a few counts of this clone. V gene TRBV28 combines with J gene TRBJ2-3; D gene ambiguous. Trimming pared 5 bases from V and 4 bases from J, leaving 22 bases between. There are 17 residues in the CDR3. CDR1 and CDR2 from the germline V gene are MDHEN and SYDVKM. The CDR3 DNA is TGTGCCAGCAGTACAACCACCACCGCTAGAAAGCCAGATACGCAGTATTTT. Translated, it gives CASSTTTTARKPDTQYF.

The CDR3 sequence is CAWSVSRTSGRVDEQFF. The CDR3 nucleotides are TGTGCCTGGAGTGTATCCCGGACTAGCGGGAGGGTTGATGAGCAGTTCTTC. The chain has TRBV30 and TRBJ2-1; 15 nucleotides line up with TRBD2. The J segment lost 8 bases and the V segment lost 0 bases, leaving 8 bases of the junction unmatched. The CDR3 runs to 17 residues. Germline V lookup: CDR1 GTSNPN, CDR2 SVGIG (reference sequence).

This clone was counted a few times. This sample also contains other DNA sequences that code for the same CDR3. The rearrangement uses TRBV27 and TRBJ2-7; 7 bases are shared with TRBD1. CDR1 is MNHEY, CDR2 SMNVEV, per germline (reference sequence). The V and J ends lost 5 bases and 2 bases, in that order; junction bases with no gene match: 6. The CDR3 consists of 14 residues. The CDR3 coding sequence is TGTGCCAGCAGTCCCCTGGGGACAGCCTACGAGCAGTACTTC. Its protein is CASSPLGTAYEQYF.

This clone has a handful of counts. This chain joins TRBV29-1 and TRBJ2-4, with D unresolved. V lost 4 bases and J 6 bases, leaving 13 bases between the germline ends. The CDR3 covers 13 residues. Germline-derived CDR1 and CDR2 are SQVTM and ANQGSEA. CDR3: CSVVLGSLNIQYF. CDR3 in DNA: TGCAGCGTTGTACTTGGATCCCTAAACATTCAGTACTTC. Complete variable domain (other parts from reference TRBV29-1 and TRBJ2-4): SAVISQKPSRDICQRGTSLTIQCQVDSQVTMMFWYRQQPGQSLTLIATANQGSEATYESGFVIDKFPISRPNLTFSTLTVSNMSPEDSSIYLCSVVLGSLNIQYFGAGTRLSVL.

V is TRBV29-1 and J is TRBJ2-5; D ambiguous. The CDR3 extends over 13 amino acids. V was clipped by 1 base and J by 7 bases, with 13 bases between them. Germline-derived CDR1 and CDR2 are SQVTM and ANQGSEA. The CDR3 nucleotides read TGCAGCGTTGAAGCACTCAACCAGTGGACCCAGTACTTC. Encoded protein: CSVEALNQWTQYF.

V and J are TRBV27 and TRBJ2-7; perhaps TRBD2 as D (5 bases). Trimming removed 5 bases at V and 5 bases at J, with 16 bases between. The CDR3 has 14 residues. The germline V gene encodes CDR1 MNHEY and CDR2 SMNVEV (reference sequence). In DNA form, the CDR3 reads TGTGCCAGCAGTACGTGGGCGTATAGCGACGAGCAGTACTTC. It yields the protein CASSTWAYSDEQYF.

This clone was detected a few times. The chain joins TRBV30 to TRBJ1-1, with TRBD1 matching over 8 bases. The CDR3 is 15 residues long. The J segment lost 4 bases and the V segment lost 2 bases, leaving 9 bases of the junction unmatched. Germline V CDR1 and CDR2: GTSNPN, SVGIG (reference sequence). The CDR3 reads CAWSSHGTGATEAFF. In DNA form, the CDR3 reads TGTGCCTGGAGTTCTCACGGGACAGGAGCCACTGAAGCTTTCTTT.

In this sample, this clone turned up a few times. This chain links TRBV30 with TRBJ2-7; 11 nucleotides agree with TRBD2. This CDR3 comprises 16 residues. The J segment lost 3 bases and the V segment lost 0 bases, leaving 7 bases of the junction unmatched. The germline gives CDR1 GTSNPN, CDR2 SVGIG (reference sequence). CDR3 bases: TGTGCCTGGAGTGTAAGGGTACTAGCGGGAGACTACGAGCAGTACTTC. Translation: CAWSVRVLAGDYEQYF.

As for this clone: The sample contains more than one DNA sequence encoding this CDR3. The genes are TRBV30 and TRBJ1-3; D unclear. The V end was cut by 3 bases, the J end by 0 bases, with 6 bases between. CDR1 and CDR2 from the germline V gene are GTSNPN and SVGIG (reference sequence). The CDR3 has 13 residues. The CDR3 DNA is TGTGCCTGGAGGCCAGCCTCTGGAAACACCATATATTTT. It specifies CAWRPASGNTIYF.